The T cell receptor beta chain described here comes from a study of OX40 agonist ivuxolimab in advanced cancers. Study-level information: The dose of intravenous ivuxolimab that patients received every 2 weeks ranged from 0.01 to 10 mg/kg. Those enrolled were 80% to 85% male, with a mean age of around 58 years and ages from roughly 20 to 85. Study-wide findings and caveats: Which antigen the expanded peripheral T cells recognized is unknown. Clonal expansion from baseline to week 6 occurred in both CD4+ and CD8+ T cells.

Assay used: immunoSEQ multiplex PCR; TCRdb lists only in-frame clones, some missing. Of around 76,000 clones listed, about 93% are singletons. Concerning this clone: Antigen unknown.

Germline-derived CDR1 and CDR2 are SQVTM and ANQGSEA. The CDR3 has 15 residues. V dropped 3 bases and J dropped 4; count of bases not matched to a gene: 8. Specimen: CD4+ or CD8+ T cells sorted from blood, collected in a trial of the OX40 agonist ivuxolimab. V is TRBV29-1 and J is TRBJ2-2; 7 bases are a match to TRBD1. The receptor comes from an adult with an advanced solid tumor such as melanoma, head and neck, liver or kidney cancer. The CDR3 reads CSVEGRGLSTGELFF. CDR3 nucleotides: TGCAGCGTTGAGGGCAGGGGGTTGAGCACCGGGGAGCTGTTTTTT.